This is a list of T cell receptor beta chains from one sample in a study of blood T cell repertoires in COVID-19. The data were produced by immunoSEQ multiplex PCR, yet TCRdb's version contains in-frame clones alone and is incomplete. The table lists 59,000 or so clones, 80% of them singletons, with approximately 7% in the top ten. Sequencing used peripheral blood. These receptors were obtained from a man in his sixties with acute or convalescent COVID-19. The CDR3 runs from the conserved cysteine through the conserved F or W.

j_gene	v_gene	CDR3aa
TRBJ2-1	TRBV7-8	CASSLVQGGHEQFF
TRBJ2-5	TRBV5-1	CASSLGSTDQETQYF
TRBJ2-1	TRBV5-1	CASTSGTGGFNEQFF
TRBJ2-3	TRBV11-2	CASSRGWATDTQYF
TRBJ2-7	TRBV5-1	CASSTRGAYEQYF
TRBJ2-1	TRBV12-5	CASGSPGFREQFF
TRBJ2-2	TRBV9	CASSVGEAGELFF
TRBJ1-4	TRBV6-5	CASSYDPTGEKLFF
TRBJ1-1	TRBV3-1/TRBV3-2	CASSPGRGNTEAFF
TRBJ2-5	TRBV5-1	CASSFRPGREETQYF
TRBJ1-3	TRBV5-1	CASSLAGPVAGNTIYF